Listed below are T cell receptor beta chains from one sample, sequenced in a study of cytomegalovirus exposure and HLA in healthy donors. The table came from immunoSEQ multiplex PCR; TCRdb's copy has only in-frame clones and leaves some out. Altogether more than 90,000 clones are present, about three quarters being singletons, with the ten largest covering 7% to 10%. The sample comprised PBMCs. Receptors were obtained from a human donor in good health. The CDR3 runs from the conserved cysteine through the conserved F or W. The D gene is left open where the match is weak. Clone size is given for some rows only: seen once, a few or many times, or a class if the clone is expanded.

J gene: TRBJ2-7
D gene: TRBD2
V gene: TRBV9
clone size: NA
CDR3 DNA: TGTGCCAGCAGCGTATTCGGGGGGGCCTTCGACGAGCAGTACTTC
CDR3 protein: CASSVFGGAFDEQYF

J gene: TRBJ2-2
D gene: TRBD2
V gene: TRBV18
clone size: NA
CDR3 DNA: TGTGCCAGCTCACCCCTGGCGGGAGGCGAGACCGGGGAGCTGTTTTTT
CDR3 protein: CASSPLAGGETGELFF

J gene: TRBJ2-7
D gene: TRBD1
V gene: TRBV5-1
clone size: once
CDR3 DNA: TGCGCCAGCAGCAACCCAGGGGGCAGCTACGAGCAGTACTTC
CDR3 protein: CASSNPGGSYEQYF

J gene: TRBJ1-3
D gene: NA
V gene: TRBV15
clone size: NA
CDR3 DNA: TGTGCCACCAGCAGAGGCCTAGGCCAGGGTAGTGGAAACACCATATATTTT
CDR3 protein: CATSRGLGQGSGNTIYF

J gene: TRBJ1-3
D gene: TRBD1
V gene: TRBV19
clone size: NA
CDR3 DNA: TGTGCCAGTAGTCTTCGACAGGGGGCTGGAAACACCATATATTTT
CDR3 protein: CASSLRQGAGNTIYF

J gene: TRBJ2-2
D gene: TRBD1
V gene: TRBV5-5
clone size: NA
CDR3 DNA: TGTGCCAGCAGGCAGGACAGGGGGTCGGACACCGGGGAGCTGTTTTTT
CDR3 protein: CASRQDRGSDTGELFF

J gene: TRBJ1-2
D gene: NA
V gene: TRBV30
clone size: NA
CDR3 DNA: TGTGCCTGGAAGGACAGCTATGGCTACACCTTC
CDR3 protein: CAWKDSYGYTF

J gene: TRBJ2-7
D gene: NA
V gene: TRBV7-8
clone size: NA
CDR3 DNA: TGTGCCAGCACCCCCCGGGTCCAATCGGGCGAGCAGTACTTC
CDR3 protein: CASTPRVQSGEQYF

J gene: TRBJ2-2
D gene: TRBD1
V gene: TRBV18
clone size: NA
CDR3 DNA: TGTGCCAGCTCACCACCGGGGACAGGGGCTGGCACCGGGGAGCTGTTTTTT
CDR3 protein: CASSPPGTGAGTGELFF

J gene: TRBJ2-3
D gene: NA
V gene: TRBV5-4
clone size: few
CDR3 DNA: TGTGCCAGCAGCTTGGAGGGGTCTAAGGATACGCAGTATTTT
CDR3 protein: CASSLEGSKDTQYF

J gene: TRBJ1-6
D gene: TRBD1
V gene: TRBV15
clone size: NA
CDR3 DNA: TGTGCCACCAGCAGAGACACAGGGGTTGCTTCACCCCTCCACTTT
CDR3 protein: CATSRDTGVASPLHF

J gene: TRBJ2-7
D gene: TRBD1
V gene: TRBV7-9
clone size: NA
CDR3 DNA: TGTGCCAGCAGCGGACAGGGGGCGGGTTTTTTTTACGAGCAGTACTTC
CDR3 protein: CASSGQGAGFFYEQYF

J gene: TRBJ2-1
D gene: TRBD2
V gene: TRBV6-1
clone size: NA
CDR3 DNA: TGTGCCAGCCGGCTGTGGGCGGGGGGGCCCAATGAGCAGTTCTTC
CDR3 protein: CASRLWAGGPNEQFF

J gene: TRBJ1-4
D gene: TRBD1
V gene: TRBV15
clone size: NA
CDR3 DNA: TGTGCCACCAGCAGAGATAGGGGGCAAATCATTGAAAAACTGTTTTTT
CDR3 protein: CATSRDRGQIIEKLFF

J gene: TRBJ1-1
D gene: NA
V gene: TRBV5-5
clone size: NA
CDR3 DNA: TGTGCCAGCAGCTTGGGGCCGGGGGACACTGAAGCTTTCTTT
CDR3 protein: CASSLGPGDTEAFF

J gene: TRBJ2-2
D gene: NA
V gene: TRBV1
clone size: NA
CDR3 DNA: TGCACCAGCAGCCAAGATGACCAGCGGGAGGGCCCACCGAACACCGGGGAGCTGTTTTTT
CDR3 protein: CTSSQDDQREGPPNTGELFF

J gene: TRBJ2-3
D gene: TRBD2
V gene: TRBV28
clone size: NA
CDR3 DNA: TGTGCCAGCAGGACTAGCGGGGCCCGCGGGACAGATACGCAGTATTTT
CDR3 protein: CASRTSGARGTDTQYF

J gene: TRBJ2-3
D gene: TRBD2
V gene: TRBV29-1
clone size: NA
CDR3 DNA: TGCAGCGTCTGGGGACTAGCGGGGGGGCGCGGTGGCACAGATACGCAGTATTTT
CDR3 protein: CSVWGLAGGRGGTDTQYF

J gene: TRBJ1-2
D gene: NA
V gene: TRBV19
clone size: NA
CDR3 DNA: TGTGCCAGTACCACCTCTCCGGGGGAGTGTGGCTACACCTTC
CDR3 protein: CASTTSPGECGYTF

J gene: TRBJ1-2
D gene: NA
V gene: TRBV19
clone size: NA
CDR3 DNA: TGTGCCAGTACCATCAGAGGAGAGGGGGTTGCTAACTATGGCTACACCTTC
CDR3 protein: CASTIRGEGVANYGYTF

J gene: TRBJ1-1
D gene: TRBD1
V gene: TRBV5-1
clone size: NA
CDR3 DNA: TGCGCCAGCAAGGGACAGATGAACACTGAAGCTTTCTTT
CDR3 protein: CASKGQMNTEAFF

J gene: TRBJ2-2
D gene: TRBD2
V gene: TRBV4-3
clone size: few
CDR3 DNA: TGCGCCAGCAGCCAAGTACTAGCGGCCACCGGGGAGCTGTTTTTT
CDR3 protein: CASSQVLAATGELFF

J gene: TRBJ1-6
D gene: NA
V gene: TRBV27
clone size: NA
CDR3 DNA: TGTGCCAGCAGTTTAGTAGCTCCTTATAATTCACCCCTCCACTTT
CDR3 protein: CASSLVAPYNSPLHF

J gene: TRBJ2-1
D gene: TRBD2
V gene: TRBV5-4
clone size: NA
CDR3 DNA: TGTGCCAGCAGCTTGGGCGGGAGAGGTAATGAGCAGTTCTTC
CDR3 protein: CASSLGGRGNEQFF

J gene: TRBJ2-7
D gene: NA
V gene: TRBV15
clone size: NA
CDR3 DNA: TGTGCCACCAGCAGGCCGGAGCGGGTCCACGAGCAGTACTTC
CDR3 protein: CATSRPERVHEQYF

J gene: TRBJ2-7
D gene: NA
V gene: TRBV11-2
clone size: few
CDR3 DNA: TGTGCCAGCAGCTCAGGACTCTACGAGCAGTACTTC
CDR3 protein: CASSSGLYEQYF

J gene: TRBJ2-7
D gene: TRBD1
V gene: TRBV2
clone size: NA
CDR3 DNA: TGTGCCAGCAAACAGGGGGGCTCCTACGAGCAGTACTTC
CDR3 protein: CASKQGGSYEQYF

J gene: TRBJ2-7
D gene: NA
V gene: TRBV6-5
clone size: NA
CDR3 DNA: TGTGCCAGCCTCTCGGGGGGCGCGTACGAGCAGTACTTC
CDR3 protein: CASLSGGAYEQYF

J gene: TRBJ1-5
D gene: NA
V gene: TRBV10-2
clone size: NA
CDR3 DNA: TGCGCCAGCAGTGACGGAGTGGGTCAGCCCCAGCATTTT
CDR3 protein: CASSDGVGQPQHF

J gene: TRBJ2-7
D gene: NA
V gene: TRBV6-1
clone size: NA
CDR3 DNA: TGTGCCAGCAGCCCCTTCGACGAGGACTACGAGCAGTACTTC
CDR3 protein: CASSPFDEDYEQYF

J gene: TRBJ1-6
D gene: NA
V gene: TRBV30
clone size: few
CDR3 DNA: TGTGCCTGGAGTCTAGTTTCTTCACCCCTCCACTTT
CDR3 protein: CAWSLVSSPLHF

J gene: TRBJ2-7
D gene: NA
V gene: TRBV7-6
clone size: NA
CDR3 DNA: TGTGCCAGCAGCTTAGCCAGACATCTCTCCTACGAGCAGTACTTC
CDR3 protein: CASSLARHLSYEQYF

J gene: TRBJ2-3
D gene: NA
V gene: TRBV5-1
clone size: NA
CDR3 DNA: TGCGCCAGCAGCTCCCCTAGCACAGATACGCAGTATTTT
CDR3 protein: CASSSPSTDTQYF

J gene: TRBJ2-1
D gene: NA
V gene: TRBV5-1
clone size: NA
CDR3 DNA: TGCGCCAGCAGCTTGAGGTTGACCGGGAGCAGCTCCTACAATGAGCAGTTCTTC
CDR3 protein: CASSLRLTGSSSYNEQFF

J gene: TRBJ2-4
D gene: TRBD2
V gene: TRBV29-1
clone size: NA
CDR3 DNA: TGCAGCGTGCCCTCGGGGGGGAATAATAACATTCAGTACTTC
CDR3 protein: CSVPSGGNNNIQYF

J gene: TRBJ2-7
D gene: NA
V gene: TRBV7-6
clone size: NA
CDR3 DNA: TGTGCCAGCAGCTCACGTCTAGGAAACTACGAGCAGTACTTC
CDR3 protein: CASSSRLGNYEQYF

J gene: TRBJ2-3
D gene: TRBD2
V gene: TRBV5-6
clone size: NA
CDR3 DNA: TGTGCCAGCAGCCCAGGACTAGCGGGGGGGCCAATTGATACGCAGTATTTT
CDR3 protein: CASSPGLAGGPIDTQYF

J gene: TRBJ2-2
D gene: NA
V gene: TRBV19
clone size: NA
CDR3 DNA: TGTGCCAGTACCCTCCAGTCCCCCGGGGAGCTGTTTTTT
CDR3 protein: CASTLQSPGELFF

J gene: TRBJ1-5
D gene: TRBD1
V gene: TRBV19
clone size: NA
CDR3 DNA: TGTGCCAGTAGTACCCAGGGGGCAGGTGGCAATCAGCCCCAGCATTTT
CDR3 protein: CASSTQGAGGNQPQHF

J gene: TRBJ1-5
D gene: NA
V gene: TRBV11-1
clone size: NA
CDR3 DNA: TGTGCCAGCAGCTTATTGAGTGGGCAGATCCCCAATCAGCCCCAGCATTTT
CDR3 protein: CASSLLSGQIPNQPQHF

J gene: TRBJ1-1
D gene: TRBD1
V gene: TRBV25-1
clone size: NA
CDR3 DNA: TGTGCCAGCAGTGAATACGGCAGGGGGAACACTGGAGCTTTCTTT
CDR3 protein: CASSEYGRGNTGAFF

J gene: TRBJ2-3
D gene: NA
V gene: TRBV21-1
clone size: NA
CDR3 DNA: TGTGCCAGCACTTCGGACAGAGCCACTTATACGCAGTATTTT
CDR3 protein: CASTSDRATYTQYF

J gene: TRBJ2-5
D gene: NA
V gene: TRBV7-8
clone size: NA
CDR3 DNA: TGTGCCAGCAGCTTAGGTCGGGATCCCGAAGAGACCCAGTACTTC
CDR3 protein: CASSLGRDPEETQYF

J gene: TRBJ2-5
D gene: TRBD1
V gene: TRBV19
clone size: NA
CDR3 DNA: TGTGCCAGTAGTAGGAATAGGGGGCAGACCCAGTACTTC
CDR3 protein: CASSRNRGQTQYF

J gene: TRBJ2-7
D gene: TRBD1
V gene: TRBV29-1
clone size: NA
CDR3 DNA: TGCAGCGGACGGGACAGTGGATTCGAGCAGTACTTC
CDR3 protein: CSGRDSGFEQYF

J gene: TRBJ2-1
D gene: NA
V gene: TRBV5-4
clone size: once
CDR3 DNA: TGTGCCAGCAGCTTTAGCGCGGGACGCTCCTACAATGAGCAGTTCTTC
CDR3 protein: CASSFSAGRSYNEQFF